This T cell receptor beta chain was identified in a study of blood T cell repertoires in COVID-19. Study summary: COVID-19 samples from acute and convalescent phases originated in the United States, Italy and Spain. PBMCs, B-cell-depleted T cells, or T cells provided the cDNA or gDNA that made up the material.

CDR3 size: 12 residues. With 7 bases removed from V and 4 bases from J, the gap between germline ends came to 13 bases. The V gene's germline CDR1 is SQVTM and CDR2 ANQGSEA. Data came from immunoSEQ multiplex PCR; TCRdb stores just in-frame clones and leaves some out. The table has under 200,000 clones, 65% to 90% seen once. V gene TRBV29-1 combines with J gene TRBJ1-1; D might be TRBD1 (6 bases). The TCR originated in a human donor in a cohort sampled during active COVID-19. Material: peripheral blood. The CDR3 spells CSASRGRTEAFF. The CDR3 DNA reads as TGCAGCGCCTCGCGGGGGCGCACTGAAGCTTTCTTT. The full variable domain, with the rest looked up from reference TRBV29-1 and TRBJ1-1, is SAVISQKPSRDICQRGTSLTIQCQVDSQVTMMFWYRQQPGQSLTLIATANQGSEATYESGFVIDKFPISRPNLTFSTLTVSNMSPEDSSIYLCSASRGRTEAFFGQGTRLTVV.